This TCR beta chain was identified in a study of graft-versus-host responses after intestinal transplantation. Overall study results and limits: Present in recipient marrow, GvH clones included some that appeared first in ileum or blood.

Libraries were prepared by immunoSEQ multiplex PCR; TCRdb keeps only in-frame clonotypes and omits some of them. This table holds 100,000 to 140,000 clones, about nine tenths found once. Notes on this clone: Antigen: not known.

The TCR comes from a human donor who was the organ donor for an intestinal transplant. This specimen consisted of unstimulated CD4+ T cells sorted from spleen or lymph node cells, obtained before transplant.

CDR3 protein: CASSKRQGNEQFF. The CDR3 DNA reads as TGTGCCAGTAGTAAACGACAGGGGAATGAGCAGTTCTTC. The V gene is TRBV19, the J gene TRBJ2-1; TRBD1 aligns across 8 bases. Germline CDR1 is LNHDA and CDR2 is SQIVND (reference sequence). The CDR3 runs 13 residues. With V trimmed by 4 bases and J by 7 bases, 3 bases remained unmatched.